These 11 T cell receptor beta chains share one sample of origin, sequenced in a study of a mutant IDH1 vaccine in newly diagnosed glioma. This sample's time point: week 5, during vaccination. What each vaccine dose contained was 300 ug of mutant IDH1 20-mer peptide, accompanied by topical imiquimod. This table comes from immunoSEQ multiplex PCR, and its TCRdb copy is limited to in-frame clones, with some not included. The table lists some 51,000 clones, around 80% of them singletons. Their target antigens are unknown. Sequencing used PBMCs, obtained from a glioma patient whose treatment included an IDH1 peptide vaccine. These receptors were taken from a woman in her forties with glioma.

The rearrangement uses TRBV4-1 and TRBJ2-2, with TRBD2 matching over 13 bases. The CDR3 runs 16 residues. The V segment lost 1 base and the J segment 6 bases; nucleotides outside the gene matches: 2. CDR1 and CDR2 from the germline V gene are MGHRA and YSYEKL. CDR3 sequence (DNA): TGCGCCAGCAGCCAAGGACTAGCGGGGGGCGCCGGGGAGCTGTTTTTT. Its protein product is CASSQGLAGGAGELFF.

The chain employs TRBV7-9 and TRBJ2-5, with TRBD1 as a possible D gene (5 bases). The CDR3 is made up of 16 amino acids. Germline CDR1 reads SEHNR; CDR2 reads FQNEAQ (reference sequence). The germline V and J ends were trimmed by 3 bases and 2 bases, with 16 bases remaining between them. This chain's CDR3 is CASSFSQGGTQETQYF. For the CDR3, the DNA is TGTGCCAGCAGCTTTAGTCAGGGTGGCACTCAAGAGACCCAGTACTTC.

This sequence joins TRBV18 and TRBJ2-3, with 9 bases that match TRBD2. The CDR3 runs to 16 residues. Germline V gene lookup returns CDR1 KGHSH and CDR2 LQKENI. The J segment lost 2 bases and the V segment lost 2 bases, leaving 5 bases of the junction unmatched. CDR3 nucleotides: TGTGCCAGCTCACCAAGAAGCGGGGGGCCCACAGATACGCAGTATTTT. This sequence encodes CASSPRSGGPTDTQYF.

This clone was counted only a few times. The CDR3 bases are TGTGCCAGCAGCCATCCTGACAAATTTAACTATGGCTACACCTTC. It encodes CASSHPDKFNYGYTF. The J gene is TRBJ1-2, the V gene TRBV9, with D hard to call. The CDR3 is 15 amino acids. The V gene's germline CDR1 is SGDLS and CDR2 YYNGEE. V lost 4 bases to trimming and J lost 1 base, with 14 bases between them.

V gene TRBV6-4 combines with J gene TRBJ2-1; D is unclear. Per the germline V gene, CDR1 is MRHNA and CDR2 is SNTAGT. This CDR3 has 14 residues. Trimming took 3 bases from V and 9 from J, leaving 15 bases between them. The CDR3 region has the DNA TGTGCCAGCAGTGAAACCGGGCTTCTGAGTGAGCAGTTCTTC. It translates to CASSETGLLSEQFF.

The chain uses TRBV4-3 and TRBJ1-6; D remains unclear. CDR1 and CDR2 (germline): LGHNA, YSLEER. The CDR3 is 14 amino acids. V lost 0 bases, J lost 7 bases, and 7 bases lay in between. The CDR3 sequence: CASSQDGLNSPLHF. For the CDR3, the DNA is TGCGCCAGCAGCCAAGATGGGCTCAATTCACCCCTCCACTTT.

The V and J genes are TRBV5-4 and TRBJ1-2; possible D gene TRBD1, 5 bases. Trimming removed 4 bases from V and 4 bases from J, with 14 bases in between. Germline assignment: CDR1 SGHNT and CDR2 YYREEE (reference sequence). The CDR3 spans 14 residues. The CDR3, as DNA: TGTGCCAGCAGCGTCGGAGGGGCGCTCTATGGCTACACCTTC. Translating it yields CASSVGGALYGYTF. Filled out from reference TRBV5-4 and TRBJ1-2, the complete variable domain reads ETGVTQSPTHLIKTRGQQVTLRCSSQSGHNTVSWYQQALGQGPQFIFQYYREEENGRGNFPPRFSGLQFPNYSSELNVNALELDDSALYLCASSVGGALYGYTFGSGTRLTVV.

The DNA of the CDR3 is TGTGCCAGCAGCGAGAGGGGGCTGGGGAATGAAAAACTGTTTTTT. Protein product: CASSERGLGNEKLFF. The chain combines TRBV5-4 with TRBJ1-4, with TRBD1 matching 7 bases. The V gene end was trimmed by 4 bases and the J gene end by 5 bases; junction bases not matched to a gene: 8. The CDR3 has 15 residues. CDR1 is SGHNT, CDR2 YYREEE, per germline (reference sequence).

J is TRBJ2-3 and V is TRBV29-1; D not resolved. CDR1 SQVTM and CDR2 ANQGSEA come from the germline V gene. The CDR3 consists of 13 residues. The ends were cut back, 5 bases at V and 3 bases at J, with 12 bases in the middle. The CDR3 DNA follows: TGCAGCGTTAACACTGCATGGACAGATACGCAGTATTTT. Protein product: CSVNTAWTDTQYF.

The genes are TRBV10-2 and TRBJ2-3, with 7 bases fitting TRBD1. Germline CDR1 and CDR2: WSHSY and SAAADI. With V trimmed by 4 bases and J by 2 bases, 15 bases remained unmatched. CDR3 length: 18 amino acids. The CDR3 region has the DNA TGCGCCAGCAGTGGAGCCCACAGGGGAAAACCCAACACAGATACGCAGTATTTT. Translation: CASSGAHRGKPNTDTQYF.

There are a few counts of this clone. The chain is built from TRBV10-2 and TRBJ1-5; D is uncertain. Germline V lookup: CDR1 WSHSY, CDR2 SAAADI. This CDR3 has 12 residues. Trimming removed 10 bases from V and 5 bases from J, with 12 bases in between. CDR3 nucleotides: TGCGCCACCAAGGACGGGGATCAGCCCCAGCATTTT. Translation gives CATKDGDQPQHF.